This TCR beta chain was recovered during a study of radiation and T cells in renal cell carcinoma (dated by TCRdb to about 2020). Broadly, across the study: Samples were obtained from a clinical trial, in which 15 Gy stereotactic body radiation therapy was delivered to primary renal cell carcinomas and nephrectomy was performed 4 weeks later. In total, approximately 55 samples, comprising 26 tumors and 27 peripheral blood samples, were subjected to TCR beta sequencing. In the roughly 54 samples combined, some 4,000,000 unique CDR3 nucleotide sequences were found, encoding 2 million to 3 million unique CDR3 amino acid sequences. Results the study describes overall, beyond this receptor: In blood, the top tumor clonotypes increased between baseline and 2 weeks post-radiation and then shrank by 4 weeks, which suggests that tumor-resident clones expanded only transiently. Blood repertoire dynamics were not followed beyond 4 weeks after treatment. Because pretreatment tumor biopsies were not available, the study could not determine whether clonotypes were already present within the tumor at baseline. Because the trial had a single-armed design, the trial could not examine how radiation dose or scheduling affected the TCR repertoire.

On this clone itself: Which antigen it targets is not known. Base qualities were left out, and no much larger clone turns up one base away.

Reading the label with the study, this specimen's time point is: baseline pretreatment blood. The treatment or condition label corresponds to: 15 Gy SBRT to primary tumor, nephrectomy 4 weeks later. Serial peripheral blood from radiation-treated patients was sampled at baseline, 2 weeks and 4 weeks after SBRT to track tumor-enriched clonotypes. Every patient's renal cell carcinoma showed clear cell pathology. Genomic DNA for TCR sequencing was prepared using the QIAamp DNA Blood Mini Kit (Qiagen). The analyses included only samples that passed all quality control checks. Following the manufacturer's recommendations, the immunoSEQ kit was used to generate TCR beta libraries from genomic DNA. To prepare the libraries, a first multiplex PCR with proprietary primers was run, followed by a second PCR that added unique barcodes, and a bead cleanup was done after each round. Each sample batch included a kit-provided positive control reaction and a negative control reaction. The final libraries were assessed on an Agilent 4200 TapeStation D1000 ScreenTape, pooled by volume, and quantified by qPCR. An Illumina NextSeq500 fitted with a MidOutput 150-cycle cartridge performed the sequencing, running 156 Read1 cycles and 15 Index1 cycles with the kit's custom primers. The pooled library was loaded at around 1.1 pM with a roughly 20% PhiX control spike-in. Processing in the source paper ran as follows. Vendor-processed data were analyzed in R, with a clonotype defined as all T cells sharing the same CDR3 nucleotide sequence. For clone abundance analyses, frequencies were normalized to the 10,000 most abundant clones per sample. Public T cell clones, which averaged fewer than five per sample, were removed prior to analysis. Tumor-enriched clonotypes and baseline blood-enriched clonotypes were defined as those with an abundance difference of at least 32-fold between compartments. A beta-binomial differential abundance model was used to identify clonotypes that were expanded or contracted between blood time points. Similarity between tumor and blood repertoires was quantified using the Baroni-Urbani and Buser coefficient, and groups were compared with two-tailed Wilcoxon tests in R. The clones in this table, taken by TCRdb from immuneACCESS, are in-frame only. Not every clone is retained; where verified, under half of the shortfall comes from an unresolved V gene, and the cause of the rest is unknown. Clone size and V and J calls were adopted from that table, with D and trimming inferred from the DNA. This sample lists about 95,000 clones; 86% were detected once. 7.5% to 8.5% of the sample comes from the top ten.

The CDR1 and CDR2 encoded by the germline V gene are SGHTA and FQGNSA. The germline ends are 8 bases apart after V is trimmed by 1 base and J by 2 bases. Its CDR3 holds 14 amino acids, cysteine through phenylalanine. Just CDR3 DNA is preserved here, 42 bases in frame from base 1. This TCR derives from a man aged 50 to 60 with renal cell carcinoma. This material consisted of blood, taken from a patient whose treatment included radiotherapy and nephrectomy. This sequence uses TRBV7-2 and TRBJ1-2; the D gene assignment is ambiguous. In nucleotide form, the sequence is TGTGCCAGCAGCTTAGAGGCCAGGAACTATGGCTACACCTTC. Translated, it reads CASSLEARNYGYTF.